These T cell receptor beta chains were read from a single sample in a study of T cells after posttransplantation cyclophosphamide. The method was immunoSEQ multiplex PCR; TCRdb's version includes in-frame clones alone and lacks a portion of them. The sample gives around 28,000 clones, none seen only once, and the top ten clones hold under 3%. What was sequenced was PBMCs. The receptors originated from a woman aged 55-69 years in good health, CMV-negative, and a related stem cell transplant donor. Both conserved end residues are part of each CDR3. D genes are given only for firm matches. The size entry is marked missing in some rows and otherwise reads once, few, many or a size class.

few | TRBJ2-1 | TRBV9 | TRBD2 | CASSVAASGGNEQFF
few | TRBJ2-5 | TRBV5-1 | . | CASSGGTPQETQYF
few | TRBJ2-5 | TRBV29-1 | TRBD2 | CSVSGGETQYF
many | TRBJ1-4 | TRBV12-3/TRBV12-4 | . | CASSPDSENEKLFF
. | TRBJ2-3 | TRBV15 | . | CATSRRQGTDTQYF
few | TRBJ1-5 | TRBV9 | . | CANGAAQMLSNQPQHF
few | TRBJ2-3 | TRBV5-1 | TRBD2 | CASKIAGPGVVGGDTQYF
many | TRBJ2-7 | TRBV5-1 | . | CASRPSTSGYEQYF
many | TRBJ2-1 | TRBV6-4 | TRBD2 | CASSETSGEVFQFF
many | TRBJ1-6 | TRBV28 | . | CASSLRSSPLHF
many | TRBJ2-6 | TRBV12-3/TRBV12-4 | . | CASSLAGSGANVLTF
many | TRBJ2-7 | TRBV11-3 | TRBD2 | CASSYRAGGSYEQYF
few | TRBJ2-3 | TRBV5-1 | . | CASSPDPFSANTQYF
many | TRBJ1-1 | TRBV6-6 | TRBD1 | CASSLDRGRSTEAFF
. | TRBJ2-2 | TRBV7-2 | TRBD1 | CASSLDLSDRAYTGELFF
few | TRBJ1-2 | TRBV15 | . | CATSRDRVDYGYTF
many | TRBJ1-1 | TRBV7-2 | . | CASSSLQGNTEAFF
few | TRBJ1-2 | TRBV30 | TRBD1 | CAWSVQGGNGYTF
. | TRBJ2-5 | TRBV9 | TRBD2 | CASTKLGGWGETQYF
many | TRBJ2-1 | TRBV7-7 | TRBD2 | CASSSGTSGGYNEQFF
few | TRBJ2-2 | TRBV28 | . | CASSLLGTLNTGELFF
many | TRBJ1-1 | TRBV27 | . | CASSLRAFF
many | TRBJ2-7 | TRBV11-3 | . | CASSSPREYEQYF
many | TRBJ2-2 | TRBV18 | . | CASSPDSITGELFF
many | TRBJ2-6 | TRBV2 | . | CASSDAGKRANVLTF
many | TRBJ1-4 | TRBV5-1 | TRBD1 | CASSVTGFNEKLFF
many | TRBJ2-2 | TRBV19 | TRBD1 | CASSIAGTGSSGELFF
many | TRBJ1-4 | TRBV4-1 | TRBD1 | CASSPEGTGGEKLFF
few | TRBJ2-7 | TRBV20-1 | . | CSAIGGYEQYF
many | TRBJ2-7 | TRBV7-9 | TRBD1 | CASSLGQGVAEQYF
many | TRBJ1-5 | TRBV6-2/TRBV6-3 | TRBD1 | CASSYQGVSNQPQHF
. | TRBJ2-6 | TRBV28 | . | CASSTPSSGANVLTF
many | TRBJ2-3 | TRBV27 | . | CASSPQGDTQYF
many | TRBJ1-1 | TRBV4-1 | TRBD1 | CASSRQGARIAFF
many | TRBJ2-3 | TRBV5-4 | TRBD2 | CASSSPSGFTDTQYF
. | TRBJ2-1 | TRBV28 | . | CASSFWAGAGNEQFF
many | TRBJ2-7 | TRBV6-1 | TRBD2 | CASSEQLAGGVNEQYF
. | TRBJ1-6 | TRBV7-2 | TRBD1 | CASSLGTARLHF
. | TRBJ2-1 | TRBV9 | . | CASSVMDRNYGEQFF
many | TRBJ1-2 | TRBV27 | . | CASSSDRMHGYTF
many | TRBJ2-1 | TRBV24-1 | TRBD1 | CATSDARGRGTYNEQFF
many | TRBJ1-6 | TRBV10-1 | . | CASSGDIVPLHF
many | TRBJ1-4 | TRBV7-8 | . | CASSLSTREQEKLFF
many | TRBJ2-2 | TRBV11-3 | . | CASSSQNTGELFF
many | TRBJ2-1 | TRBV14 | TRBD1 | CASSQGSDRVPRREQFF
many | TRBJ2-7 | TRBV19 | TRBD2 | CASRLAGGREQYF
many | TRBJ2-1 | TRBV9 | . | CASSLEGLGGNEQFF
many | TRBJ2-1 | TRBV11-3 | . | CASSFSNSGEQFF
many | TRBJ1-2 | TRBV6-5 | TRBD1 | CASRSTGAPMGYTF
many | TRBJ2-1 | TRBV10-3 | . | CAIQGGYNEQFF
many | TRBJ1-2 | TRBV5-6 | TRBD1 | CASSGGQYGYTF
many | TRBJ2-7 | TRBV4-1 | . | CASRQNLGDSAYEQYF
many | TRBJ1-1 | TRBV6-5 | . | CASSYRRQEYHTEAFF
many | TRBJ1-1 | TRBV6-6 | . | CASSYIATEAFF
many | TRBJ1-1 | TRBV19 | . | CASSNRGYSKGTEAFF
many | TRBJ2-1 | TRBV15 | . | CATSRDLGRGREQFF
. | TRBJ2-3 | TRBV19 | TRBD1 | CASSMVGGPPPDTQYF
many | TRBJ1-6 | TRBV12-3/TRBV12-4 | TRBD1 | CASSLTDRGNSPLHF